The present TCR beta chain was sequenced within a study of technical replicates of blood from several donors. Assay: immunoSEQ multiplex PCR; the TCRdb copy retains only in-frame clones and omits some. The sample carries 70,000 or so clones, under 99% recorded once. Trimming stripped 3 bases from V and 0 bases from J, with 10 bases between. The CDR3 sequence is 15 residues long. The source material was T cells isolated from PBMCs. The chain couples TRBV5-3 to TRBJ1-3; D might be TRBD1 (5 bases). TRBV5-3 is an ORF, and what it does is uncertain. The receptor was derived from a human donor in good health. The DNA of the CDR3 is TGTGCCAGAAGCTCGGGACTTGCCTCTGGAAACACCATATATTTT. As protein: CARSSGLASGNTIYF.